The T cell receptor beta chain under discussion was sequenced for a study of T cell responses to AZD1222 COVID-19 vaccine. Study observations and caveats: Baseline antibody screening turned up just a handful of seropositive AZD1222 recipients.

This CDR3 has 14 amino acids. The V segment lost 4 bases and the J segment 1 base; nucleotides outside the gene matches: 5. The germline V gene encodes CDR1 SGDLS and CDR2 YYNGEE. For this clone: The antigen is undetermined.

Assay used: immunoSEQ multiplex PCR; TCRdb lists only in-frame clones, some missing. There are about 120,000 clones in the sample; 70% to 90% occur only once, and 8.4% lies in the top ten. The source of this sequence is an adult in good health. The specimen comprised peripheral blood, sampled on day 0 of AZD1222 vaccination. The gene calls are TRBV9 and TRBJ2-7, with 7 nucleotides matching TRBD1. DNA of the CDR3: TGTGCCAGCAGCCCCCAGGGGGTTTCCTACGAGCAGTACTTC. Translated: CASSPQGVSYEQYF. The full variable domain, its missing parts supplied by reference TRBV9 and TRBJ2-7, is DSGVTQTPKHLITATGQRVTLRCSPRSGDLSVYWYQQSLDQGLQFLIQYYNGEERAKGNILERFSAQQFPDLHSELNLSSLELGDSALYFCASSPQGVSYEQYFGPGTRLTVT.